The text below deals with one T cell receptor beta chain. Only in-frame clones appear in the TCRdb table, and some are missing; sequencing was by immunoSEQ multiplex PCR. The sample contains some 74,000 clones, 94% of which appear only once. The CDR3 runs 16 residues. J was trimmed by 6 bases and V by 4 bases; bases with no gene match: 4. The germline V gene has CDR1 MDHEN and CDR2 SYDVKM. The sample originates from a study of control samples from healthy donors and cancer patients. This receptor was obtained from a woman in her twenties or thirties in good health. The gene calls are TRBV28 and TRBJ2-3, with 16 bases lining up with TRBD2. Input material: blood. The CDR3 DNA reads TGTGCCAGCAGTTCGGGGACTAGCGGGGGGGATGATACGCAGTATTTT. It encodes CASSSGTSGGDDTQYF. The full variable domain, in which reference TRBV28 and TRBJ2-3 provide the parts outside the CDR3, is DVKVTQSSRYLVKRTGEKVFLECVQDMDHENMFWYRQDPGLGLRLIYFSYDVKMKEKGDIPEGYSVSREKKERFSLILESASTNQTSMYLCASSSGTSGGDDTQYFGPGTRLTVL.